Listed below are T cell receptor beta chains from one sample, sequenced in a study of T cell repertoires in cytomegalovirus infection. Their target antigens are unknown. Each CDR3 protein is one row after TCRdb ran MiXCR on the reads. The sample shows over 95,000 distinct CDR3 sequences, around 31% of them seen only once. This material consisted of CD8+ T cells from cultured PBMCs, taken from culture after CMV antigen stimulation. All receptors come from a human donor in good health (CMV status not recorded). Some clones in this sample may be carry-over from other donors' samples. Each CDR3 is given with its conserved first and last residue. A D gene is named only where the DNA matches it firmly. Some rows have no size entry. The others give once, few or many, or a class for an expanded clone.

d_call	v_call	j_call	clone_size	cdr3_nt	cdr3_aa
NA	TRBV7-9	TRBJ2-2	many	TGTGCCAGCAGCTTAGCGTTTTGGGACTCGAACACCGGGGAGCTGTTTTTT	CASSLAFWDSNTGELFF
TRBD1	TRBV6-1	TRBJ2-1	once	TGTGCCAGCAGTGAACGTCCAGGGGGCGACGAGCAGTTCTTC	CASSERPGGDEQFF
TRBD2	TRBV5-1	TRBJ2-1	NA	TGCGCCAGCAGCCCCCTTGGGGGGGATGACAATGAGCAGTTCTTC	CASSPLGGDDNEQFF
TRBD2	TRBV11-1	TRBJ2-5	NA	TGTGCCAGCAGCTTAAACGGGGGGGGTCTCGAGACCCAGTACTTC	CASSLNGGGLETQYF
NA	TRBV7-6	TRBJ2-2	NA	TGTGCCAGCGGCCAGAGGTTCGGGGTCCGAGTCACCGGGGAGCTGTTTTTT	CASGQRFGVRVTGELFF
TRBD1	TRBV4-1	TRBJ1-4	NA	TGCGCCAGCAGCCAAGCCCTGACAGGGGGGACAACTAATGAAAAACTGTTTTTT	CASSQALTGGTTNEKLFF
TRBD2	TRBV9	TRBJ2-3	NA	TGTGCCAGCAGCGTAGGAGCGGGGAGCACAGATACGCAGTATTTT	CASSVGAGSTDTQYF
NA	TRBV6-1	TRBJ1-5	few	TGTGCCAGCAGTGAAGGGGATGGGAATCAGCCCCAGCATTTT	CASSEGDGNQPQHF
NA	TRBV27	TRBJ2-7	NA	TGTGCCAGCAGTTACGGGGACACCTACGAGCAGTACTTC	CASSYGDTYEQYF
TRBD1	TRBV12-3/TRBV12-4	TRBJ2-3	few	TGTGCCAGCAGTCCCCCGGGACAGATAACAGATACGCAGTATTTT	CASSPPGQITDTQYF
TRBD2	TRBV20-1	TRBJ2-2	NA	TGCAGTGCTGGATTCACTAGCGGGGGGCGGACCGGGGAGCTGTTTTTT	CSAGFTSGGRTGELFF
TRBD2	TRBV6-8	TRBJ2-7	NA	TGTGCCAGCAGTTCTCTCCCGGGAGGCTCGAGCTCCTACGAGCAGTACTTC	CASSSLPGGSSSYEQYF
NA	TRBV19	TRBJ1-2	few	TGTGCCAGTAGTATTAGATACACCCGTGGGGATGGCTACACCTTC	CASSIRYTRGDGYTF
NA	TRBV7-9	TRBJ1-5	NA	TGTGCCAGCAGCCCCGAGGACGGGAGAATCGATAGCAATCAGCCCCAGCATTTT	CASSPEDGRIDSNQPQHF
TRBD2	TRBV11-2	TRBJ2-2	NA	TGTGCCAGCAGCTTAGTAGCGGGGATGTCAGACACCGGGGAGCTGTTTTTT	CASSLVAGMSDTGELFF
NA	TRBV4-1	TRBJ2-7	NA	TGCGCCAGCAGCCAAGGGACAGTCTACGAGCAGTACTTC	CASSQGTVYEQYF
TRBD2	TRBV28	TRBJ2-3	few	TGTGCCAGCAGTTTAGGACTAGCGGGGGGCACAGATACGCAGTATTTT	CASSLGLAGGTDTQYF
TRBD2	TRBV6-1	TRBJ2-3	NA	TGTGCCAGCCCTAGCGGGGGAGGCACAGATACGCAGTATTTT	CASPSGGGTDTQYF
TRBD1	TRBV7-8	TRBJ2-7	many	TGTGCCAGCAGCCGGGACAGAACCTACGAGCAGTACTTC	CASSRDRTYEQYF
TRBD2	TRBV20-1	TRBJ2-1	NA	TGCAGTGCTAGAGTGGCTAGCGGGGTCTACAATGAGCAGTTCTTC	CSARVASGVYNEQFF
TRBD2	TRBV6-4	TRBJ2-3	many	TGTGCCAGCAGTGAAACTAGCGGGGCTGCAGATACGCAGTATTTT	CASSETSGAADTQYF
NA	TRBV5-8	TRBJ1-1	many	TGTGCCCGCGGGCGGCTGCAGAACACTGAAGCTTTCTTT	CARGRLQNTEAFF
TRBD1	TRBV28	TRBJ2-5	NA	TGTGCCAGCAGTTTACCGGGACAGGGGGCAGGCCCGAACCAAGAGACCCAGTACTTC	CASSLPGQGAGPNQETQYF
NA	TRBV7-2	TRBJ2-7	NA	TGTGCCAGCAGCTCCGGAGGGCTGGGGGGCGGGAACGAGCAGTACTTC	CASSSGGLGGGNEQYF
NA	TRBV28	TRBJ2-6	few	TGTGCCAGCAGTGGTCAGATCTCTGGGGCCAACGTCCTGACTTTC	CASSGQISGANVLTF
NA	TRBV27	TRBJ1-4	NA	TGTGCCAGCAGTTCGCTTGCCAGCGAAGTCCTGGAAAAACTGTTTTTT	CASSSLASEVLEKLFF
NA	TRBV4-1	TRBJ2-3	NA	TGCGCCAGCAGCCAAGAGAGGGACATCACCGCTGATACGCAGTATTTT	CASSQERDITADTQYF
NA	TRBV4-1	TRBJ2-5	NA	TGCGCCAGCAGCCAAGGGCTACTCCAAGAGACCCAGTACTTC	CASSQGLLQETQYF
NA	TRBV12-3/TRBV12-4	TRBJ1-2	NA	TGTGCCAGCAGTTTAGGAGTTTGGGGCCGAGAGGTGGGACCCGCTACGTCTGGCTACACCTTC	CASSLGVWGREVGPATSGYTF
TRBD2	TRBV6-5	TRBJ2-1	few	TGTGCCAGCAGTCTTAGCGGGGGGGCGGACAATGAGCAGTTCTTC	CASSLSGGADNEQFF
NA	TRBV4-1	TRBJ1-5	NA	TGCGCCAGCAGCCAAGCGGTGACCCAGCCCCAGCATTTT	CASSQAVTQPQHF
NA	TRBV9	TRBJ1-2	many	TGTGCCAGCAGCGTAGGCGACGGACCCTATGGCTACACCTTC	CASSVGDGPYGYTF
NA	TRBV10-3	TRBJ2-2	NA	TGTGCCATCAGTGACACTAGGAACACCGGGGAGCTGTTTTTT	CAISDTRNTGELFF
TRBD1	TRBV28	TRBJ2-7	NA	TGTGCCAGCAGTGGGGACAGGGAGTACGAGCAGTACTTC	CASSGDREYEQYF
TRBD1	TRBV28	TRBJ1-6	few	TGTGCCAGCAGAAAACAGGGGTTCTATCGTCCCCTCCACTTT	CASRKQGFYRPLHF
NA	TRBV4-1	TRBJ2-1	once	TGTGCCAGCAGCCAAGGGGCGGGCAATGAGCAGTTCTTC	CASSQGAGNEQFF
TRBD1	TRBV2	TRBJ2-3	few	TGTGCCAGCAGCCGCGACAGGGGGAGCACAGATACGCAGTATTTT	CASSRDRGSTDTQYF
NA	TRBV7-2	TRBJ2-1	many	TGTGCCAGCAGCTTAGTGGGGGACCCAACCTACAATGAGCAGTTCTTC	CASSLVGDPTYNEQFF
TRBD1	TRBV20-1	TRBJ1-2	NA	TGCAGTGCCGGGGGAACCGGGACAGGGATTAGCTATGGCTACACCTTC	CSAGGTGTGISYGYTF
NA	TRBV19	TRBJ1-2	NA	TGTGCCAGTAGTCCTGGGGCGCGGGATAACTATGGCTACACCTTC	CASSPGARDNYGYTF
TRBD2	TRBV9	TRBJ2-5	NA	TGTGCCAGCAGCGAAAAGGGACTAGCGGGGGGCCGACCACAAGAGACCCAGTACTTC	CASSEKGLAGGRPQETQYF
TRBD2	TRBV9	TRBJ2-3	NA	TGTGCCAGCAGCGTAGGGACTAGCGAGGGAGATACGCAGTATTTT	CASSVGTSEGDTQYF
NA	TRBV6-1	TRBJ1-2	few	TGTGCCAGCAGTGAATTTGGGGGGGGCTCGAACTATGGCTACACCTTC	CASSEFGGGSNYGYTF
NA	TRBV14	TRBJ2-7	once	TGTGCCAGCAGCCGGAGGCACCTGGTCTACGAGCAGTACTTC	CASSRRHLVYEQYF
TRBD1	TRBV7-9	TRBJ1-4	few	TGTGCCAGCAGCCAAATGGACAGGGGTTATGCAACTAATGAAAAACTGTTTTTT	CASSQMDRGYATNEKLFF
NA	TRBV7-2	TRBJ2-4	many	TGTGCCAGCAGCACCCCTTCAGGGTTCGCGGCAAACATTCAGTACTTC	CASSTPSGFAANIQYF
NA	TRBV20-1	TRBJ1-1	NA	TGCAGTGCTGGCAGCCCCACTGAAGCTTTCTTT	CSAGSPTEAFF
TRBD1	TRBV7-2	TRBJ2-7	many	TGTGCCAGCAGCGCCCGACAGGGTCCCTACGAGCAGTACTTC	CASSARQGPYEQYF
NA	TRBV6-5	TRBJ1-3	few	TGTGCCAGCAGTTACTCTGGGGGATCTGGAAACACCATATATTTT	CASSYSGGSGNTIYF
NA	TRBV11-2	TRBJ1-1	many	TGTGCCAGCAGCTTATCCCAGCTCGCTGAAGCTTTCTTT	CASSLSQLAEAFF